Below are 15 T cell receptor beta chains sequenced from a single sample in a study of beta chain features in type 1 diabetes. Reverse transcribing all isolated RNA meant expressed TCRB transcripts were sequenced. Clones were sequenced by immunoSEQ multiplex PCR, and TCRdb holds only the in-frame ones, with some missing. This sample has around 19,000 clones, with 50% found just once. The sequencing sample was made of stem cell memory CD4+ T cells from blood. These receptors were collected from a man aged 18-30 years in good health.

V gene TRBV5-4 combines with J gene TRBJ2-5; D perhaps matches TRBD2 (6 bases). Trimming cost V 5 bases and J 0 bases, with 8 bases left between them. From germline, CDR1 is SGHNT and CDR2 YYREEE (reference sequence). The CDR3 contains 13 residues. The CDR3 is CASSGLYQETQYF. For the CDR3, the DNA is TGTGCCAGCAGTGGACTATACCAAGAGACCCAGTACTTC. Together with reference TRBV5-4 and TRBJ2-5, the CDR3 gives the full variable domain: ETGVTQSPTHLIKTRGQQVTLRCSSQSGHNTVSWYQQALGQGPQFIFQYYREEENGRGNFPPRFSGLQFPNYSSELNVNALELDDSALYLCASSGLYQETQYFGPGTRLLVL.

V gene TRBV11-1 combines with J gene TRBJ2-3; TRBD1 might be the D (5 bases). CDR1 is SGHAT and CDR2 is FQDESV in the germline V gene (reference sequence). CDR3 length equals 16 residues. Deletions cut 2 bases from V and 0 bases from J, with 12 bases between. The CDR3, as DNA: TGTGCCAGCAGCTTATCCCACAGACAGAGCACAGATACGCAGTATTTT. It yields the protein CASSLSHRQSTDTQYF.

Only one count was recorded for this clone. The CDR3 DNA is TGTGCCATCGCAGGGGTGAACACTGAAGCTTTCTTT. This gives the protein CAIAGVNTEAFF. The chain links TRBV10-3 to TRBJ1-1; the D gene is possibly TRBD1 (6 bases). This CDR3 comprises 12 residues. CDR1 is ENHRY and CDR2 is SYGVKD in the germline V gene. Trimming shortened V by 8 bases and J by 0 bases, and 7 bases separated the two germline ends.

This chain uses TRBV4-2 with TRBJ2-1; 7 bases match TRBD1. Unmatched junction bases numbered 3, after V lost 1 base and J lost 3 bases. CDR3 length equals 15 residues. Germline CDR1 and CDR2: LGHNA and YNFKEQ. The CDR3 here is CASSQGQGSYNEQFF. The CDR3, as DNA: TGTGCCAGCAGCCAAGGACAGGGAAGCTACAATGAGCAGTTCTTC.

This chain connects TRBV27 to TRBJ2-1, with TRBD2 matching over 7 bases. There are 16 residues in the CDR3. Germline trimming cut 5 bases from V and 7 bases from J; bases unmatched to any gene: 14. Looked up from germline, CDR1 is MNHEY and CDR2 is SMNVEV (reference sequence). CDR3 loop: CASSPQGGPVRNEQFF. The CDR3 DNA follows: TGTGCCAGCAGTCCCCAGGGAGGGCCGGTTAGAAATGAGCAGTTCTTC.

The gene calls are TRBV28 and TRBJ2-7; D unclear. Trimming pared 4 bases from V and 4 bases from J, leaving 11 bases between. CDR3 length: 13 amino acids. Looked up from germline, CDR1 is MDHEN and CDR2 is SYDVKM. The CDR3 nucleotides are TGTGCCAGCAGTTCCTTATCAGATTACGAGCAGTACTTC. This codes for CASSSLSDYEQYF.

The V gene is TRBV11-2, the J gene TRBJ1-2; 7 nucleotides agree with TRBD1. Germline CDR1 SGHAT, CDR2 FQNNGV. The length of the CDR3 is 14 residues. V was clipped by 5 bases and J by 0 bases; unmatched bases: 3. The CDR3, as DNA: TGTGCCAGCAGCCGGGACAGAACTAACTATGGCTACACCTTC. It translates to CASSRDRTNYGYTF.

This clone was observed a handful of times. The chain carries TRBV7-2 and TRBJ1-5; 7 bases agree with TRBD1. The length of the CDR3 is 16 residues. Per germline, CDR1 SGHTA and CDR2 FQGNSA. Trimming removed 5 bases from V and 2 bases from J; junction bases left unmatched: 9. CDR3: CASSARTGIRNQPQHF. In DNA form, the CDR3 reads TGTGCCAGCAGCGCCCGGACAGGAATACGCAATCAGCCCCAGCATTTT.

This CDR3 reads CASGLTSGVWETQYF. CDR3 in DNA: TGTGCCAGCGGGCTTACTAGCGGGGTGTGGGAGACCCAGTACTTC. The chain joins TRBV5-4 to TRBJ2-5, with 10 bases that match TRBD2. The CDR3 loop spans 15 amino acids. Germline V gene lookup returns CDR1 SGHNT and CDR2 YYREEE (reference sequence). J was trimmed by 5 bases and V by 7 bases; bases with no gene match: 11.

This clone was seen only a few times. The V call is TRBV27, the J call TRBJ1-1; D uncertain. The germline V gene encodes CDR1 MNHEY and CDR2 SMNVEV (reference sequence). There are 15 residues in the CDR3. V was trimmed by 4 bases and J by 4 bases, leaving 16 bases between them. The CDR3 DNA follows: TGTGCCAGCAGTTCATCAAGAACGAGGAGCACTGAAGCTTTCTTT. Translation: CASSSSRTRSTEAFF.

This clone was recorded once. The CDR3 region is CASSTRRDAFF. For the CDR3, the DNA is TGTGCCAGCAGCACAAGACGGGATGCTTTCTTT. The chain is built from TRBV28 and TRBJ1-1; no firm D call. CDR3 length: 11 residues. The ends were cut back, 6 bases at V and 11 bases at J, with 13 bases in the middle. CDR1 is MDHEN and CDR2 is SYDVKM in the germline V gene.

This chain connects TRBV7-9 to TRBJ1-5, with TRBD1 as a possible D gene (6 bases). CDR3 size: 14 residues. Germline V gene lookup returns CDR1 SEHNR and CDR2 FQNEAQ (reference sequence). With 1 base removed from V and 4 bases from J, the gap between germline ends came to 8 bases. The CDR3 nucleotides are TGTGCCAGCAGCTTAGGGGACACAAATCAGCCCCAGCATTTT. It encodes CASSLGDTNQPQHF.

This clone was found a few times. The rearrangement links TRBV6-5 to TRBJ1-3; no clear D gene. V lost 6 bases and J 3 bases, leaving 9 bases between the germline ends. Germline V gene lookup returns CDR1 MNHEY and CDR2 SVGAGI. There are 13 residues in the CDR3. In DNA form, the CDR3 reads TGTGCCAGCAGCACTACCCTTGGAAACACCATATATTTT. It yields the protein CASSTTLGNTIYF.

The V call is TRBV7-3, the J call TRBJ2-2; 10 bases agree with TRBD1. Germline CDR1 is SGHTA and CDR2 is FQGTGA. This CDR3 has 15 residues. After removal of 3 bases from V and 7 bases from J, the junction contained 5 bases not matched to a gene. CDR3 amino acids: CASSLDRGTDGELFF. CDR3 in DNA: TGTGCCAGCAGCTTGGACAGGGGGACGGACGGGGAGCTGTTTTTT. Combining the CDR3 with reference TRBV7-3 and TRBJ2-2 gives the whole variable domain GAGVSQTPSNKVTEKGKYVELRCDPISGHTALYWYRQSLGQGPEFLIYFQGTGAADDSGLPNDRFFAVRPEGSVSTLKIQRTERGDSAVYLCASSLDRGTDGELFFGEGSRLTVL.

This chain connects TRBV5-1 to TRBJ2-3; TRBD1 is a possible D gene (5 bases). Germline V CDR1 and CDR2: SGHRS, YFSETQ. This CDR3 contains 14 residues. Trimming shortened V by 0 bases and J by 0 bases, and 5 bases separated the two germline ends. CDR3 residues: CASSLGQSTDTQYF. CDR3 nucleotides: TGCGCCAGCAGCTTGGGACAGAGCACAGATACGCAGTATTTT. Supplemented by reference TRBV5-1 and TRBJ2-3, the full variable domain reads KAGVTQTPRYLIKTRGQQVTLSCSPISGHRSVSWYQQTPGQGLQFLFEYFSETQRNKGNFPGRFSGRQFSNSRSEMNVSTLELGDSALYLCASSLGQSTDTQYFGPGTRLTVL.